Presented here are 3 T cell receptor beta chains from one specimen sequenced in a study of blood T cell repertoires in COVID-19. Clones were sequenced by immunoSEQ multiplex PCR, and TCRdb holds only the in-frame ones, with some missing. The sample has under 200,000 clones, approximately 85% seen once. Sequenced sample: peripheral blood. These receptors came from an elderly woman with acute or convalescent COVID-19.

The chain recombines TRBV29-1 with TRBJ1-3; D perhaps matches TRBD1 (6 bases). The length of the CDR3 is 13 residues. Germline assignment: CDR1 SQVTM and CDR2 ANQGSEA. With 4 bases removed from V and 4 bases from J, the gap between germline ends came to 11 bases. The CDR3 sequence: CSVAYRAGNTIYF. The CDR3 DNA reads TGCAGCGTTGCGTACAGGGCGGGAAACACCATATATTTT.

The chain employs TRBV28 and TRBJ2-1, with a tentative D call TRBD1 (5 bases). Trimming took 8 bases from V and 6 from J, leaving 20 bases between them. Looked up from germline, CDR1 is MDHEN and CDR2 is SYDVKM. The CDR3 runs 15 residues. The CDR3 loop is CASARWAGSGNEQFF. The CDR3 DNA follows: TGTGCCAGCGCCCGCTGGGCAGGGTCGGGCAATGAGCAGTTCTTC. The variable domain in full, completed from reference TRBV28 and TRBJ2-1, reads DVKVTQSSRYLVKRTGEKVFLECVQDMDHENMFWYRQDPGLGLRLIYFSYDVKMKEKGDIPEGYSVSREKKERFSLILESASTNQTSMYLCASARWAGSGNEQFFGPGTRLTVL.

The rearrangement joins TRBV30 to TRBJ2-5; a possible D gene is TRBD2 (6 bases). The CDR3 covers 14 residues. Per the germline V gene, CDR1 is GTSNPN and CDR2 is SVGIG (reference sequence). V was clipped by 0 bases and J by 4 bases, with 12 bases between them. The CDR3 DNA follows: TGTGCCTGGAGTGTACAAGGAGGGGCAGAGACCCAGTACTTC. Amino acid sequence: CAWSVQGGAETQYF.